These 2 T cell receptor beta chains were sequenced from one sample in a study of T cell repertoires in cytomegalovirus infection. MiXCR, run by TCRdb on the reads, gives a single entry per CDR3 protein. The sample has hundreds of thousands of distinct CDR3 sequences, approximately 24% seen once. Sequences were obtained from CD8+ T cells from PBMCs. Receptors were obtained from a human donor in good health (CMV status not recorded). Some clones in this sample may be carry-over from other donors' samples.

The chain has TRBV20-1 and TRBJ2-7; the D is unclear. V was shortened by 1 base and J by 2 bases, with 21 bases between the two germline ends. Germline assignment: CDR1 DFQATT and CDR2 SNEGSKA (reference sequence). The CDR3 has 17 residues. The CDR3 here is CSARALDYLDGPYEQYV. The CDR3 DNA is TGCAGTGCTAGAGCCCTAGATTATTTAGACGGTCCCTACGAGCAGTACGTC.

A few counts support this clonotype. This chain uses TRBV11-2 with TRBJ2-7; D is unresolved. V lost 0 bases and J 5 bases, leaving 8 bases between the germline ends. The length of the CDR3 is 13 residues. Germline CDR1 and CDR2: SGHAT and FQNNGV. The CDR3 here is CASSLELGNEQYV. The CDR3 coding sequence is TGTGCCAGCAGCTTAGAGTTAGGCAACGAGCAGTACGTC.